These 4 T cell receptor beta chains share one sample of origin, sequenced in a study of glioma-infiltrating T cells. TCR alpha and beta CDR3 regions were amplified from RNA using iRepertoire nested multiplex PCR. TCRdb itself ran the multiplex PCR reads through MiXCR, one entry per CDR3 protein. Here the sample spans around 130,000 distinct CDR3 sequences, about 25% being singletons. Material for sequencing was glioma tissue, nonneoplastic brain tissue, or PBMCs (not recorded which). These receptors all stem from a human donor with low-grade glioma or glioblastoma, undergoing nonglioma brain surgery, or in good health (not recorded which).

This chain uses TRBV2 with TRBJ1-6; D might be TRBD1 (5 bases). Germline CDR1 is SNHLY and CDR2 is FYNNEI. The germline V and J ends were trimmed by 4 bases and 7 bases, with 11 bases remaining between them. CDR3 size: 14 residues. For the CDR3, the DNA is TGTGCCAGCAGTGTTGCTGGGGGGAATTCACCCCTCCACTTT. It is translated as CASSVAGGNSPLHF.

The chain recombines TRBV5-1 with TRBJ2-3; D is uncertain. CDR1 and CDR2 (germline): SGHRS, YFSETQ. The CDR3 is 14 residues long. Trimming stripped 4 bases from V and 1 base from J, with 10 bases between. This chain's CDR3 is CASSPRQGTDTQYF. The CDR3 DNA sequence: TGCGCCAGCAGCCCACGACAAGGCACAGATACGCAGTATTTT.

The V call is TRBV2, the J call TRBJ2-1, with 10 bases lining up with TRBD1. Losses at the gene ends were 6 bases for V and 7 bases for J; bases not matched to a gene: 6. Germline values: CDR1 SNHLY, CDR2 FYNNEI. The CDR3 sequence is 14 residues long. The CDR3 is CASRRQGAQNEQFF. The DNA of the CDR3 is TGTGCCAGCAGACGACAGGGGGCGCAGAATGAGCAGTTCTTC. Drawing the rest from reference TRBV2 and TRBJ2-1, the complete variable domain is EPEVTQTPSHQVTQMGQEVILRCVPISNHLYFYWYRQILGQKVEFLVSFYNNEISEKSEIFDDQFSVERPDGSNFTLKIRSTKLEDSAMYFCASRRQGAQNEQFFGPGTRLTVL.

On this clonotype itself: This sequence may be a read error, since a much larger clone differs from it by one base. J is TRBJ2-4 and V is TRBV24-1; D is undetermined. Germline CDR1 reads KGHDR; CDR2 reads SFDVKD. The CDR3 loop spans 10 amino acids. This chain's CDR3 is CASRPNIQYF. In nucleotides, the CDR3 is TGTGCCTCCAGGCCGAACATTCAGTACTTC.